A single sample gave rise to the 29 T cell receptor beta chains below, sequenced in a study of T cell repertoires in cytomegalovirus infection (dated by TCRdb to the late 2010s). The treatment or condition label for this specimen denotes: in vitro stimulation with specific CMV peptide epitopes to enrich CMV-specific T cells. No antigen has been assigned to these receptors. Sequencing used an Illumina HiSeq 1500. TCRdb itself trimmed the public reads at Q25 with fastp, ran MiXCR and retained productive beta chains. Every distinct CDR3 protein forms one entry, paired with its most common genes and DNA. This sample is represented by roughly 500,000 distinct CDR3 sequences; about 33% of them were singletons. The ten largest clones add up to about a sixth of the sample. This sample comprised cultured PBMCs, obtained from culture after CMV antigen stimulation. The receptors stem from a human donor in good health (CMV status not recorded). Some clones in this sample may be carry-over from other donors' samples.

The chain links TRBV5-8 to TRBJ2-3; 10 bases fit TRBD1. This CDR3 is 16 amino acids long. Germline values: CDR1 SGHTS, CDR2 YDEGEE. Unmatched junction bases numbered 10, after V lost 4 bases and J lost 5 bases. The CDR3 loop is CASSPGTGESGDTQYF. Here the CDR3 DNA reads TGTGCCAGCAGCCCGGGGACAGGGGAGAGTGGAGATACGCAGTATTTT.

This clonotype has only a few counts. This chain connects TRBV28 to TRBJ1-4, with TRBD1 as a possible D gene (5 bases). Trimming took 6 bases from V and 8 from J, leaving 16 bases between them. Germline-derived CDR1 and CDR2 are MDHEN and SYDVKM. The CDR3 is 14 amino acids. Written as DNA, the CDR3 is TGTGCCAGCAGAAGTCGGGGCGAGGGGGAAAAACTGTTTTTT. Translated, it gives CASRSRGEGEKLFF.

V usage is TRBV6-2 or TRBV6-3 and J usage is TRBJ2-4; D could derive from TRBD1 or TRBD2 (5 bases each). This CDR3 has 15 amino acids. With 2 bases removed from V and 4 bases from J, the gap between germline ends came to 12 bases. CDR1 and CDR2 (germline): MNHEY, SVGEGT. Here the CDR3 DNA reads TGTGCCAGCAGTTACCCGACGGGGCGGAAAAACATTCAGTACTTC. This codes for CASSYPTGRKNIQYF.

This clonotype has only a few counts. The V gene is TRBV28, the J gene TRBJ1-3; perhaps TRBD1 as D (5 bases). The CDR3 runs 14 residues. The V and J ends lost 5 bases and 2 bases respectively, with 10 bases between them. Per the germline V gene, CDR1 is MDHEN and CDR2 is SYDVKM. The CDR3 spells CASSPAGAGNTIYF. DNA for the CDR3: TGTGCCAGCAGTCCGGCGGGGGCTGGAAACACCATATATTTT.

The DNA of the CDR3 is TGTGCCAGCAGTGGGGAAGGGTCCGAGCAGTTCTTC. Its protein product is CASSGEGSEQFF. The chain has TRBV2 and TRBJ2-1, with D unresolved. CDR1 is SNHLY and CDR2 is FYNNEI in the germline V gene. This CDR3 is 12 amino acids long. Trimming removed 4 bases at V and 10 bases at J, with 11 bases between.

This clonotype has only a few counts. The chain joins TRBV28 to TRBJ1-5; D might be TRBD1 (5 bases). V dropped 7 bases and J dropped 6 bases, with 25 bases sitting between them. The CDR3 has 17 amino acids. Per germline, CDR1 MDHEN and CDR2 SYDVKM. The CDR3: CASTTSYNAGRGQPQHF. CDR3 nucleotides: TGTGCCAGCACTACCTCCTATAACGCGGGGCGCGGTCAGCCCCAGCATTTT.

The CDR3 DNA sequence: TGTGCCAGCAGCGATCGACAGGGCCGGTACTATGGCTACACCTTC. It encodes CASSDRQGRYYGYTF. The J gene is TRBJ1-2, the V gene TRBV11-2; 7 bases match TRBD1. Germline CDR1 SGHAT, CDR2 FQNNGV. The CDR3 extends over 15 amino acids. Trimming cost V 5 bases and J 3 bases; bases outside gene matches: 9.

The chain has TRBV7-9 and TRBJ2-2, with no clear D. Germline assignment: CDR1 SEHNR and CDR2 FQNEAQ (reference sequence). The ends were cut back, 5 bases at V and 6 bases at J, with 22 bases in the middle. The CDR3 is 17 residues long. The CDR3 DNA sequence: TGTGCCAGCAGCCCGTCCTTTCGGCCCCGAGGCGCCGGGGAGCTGTTTTTT. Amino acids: CASSPSFRPRGAGELFF.

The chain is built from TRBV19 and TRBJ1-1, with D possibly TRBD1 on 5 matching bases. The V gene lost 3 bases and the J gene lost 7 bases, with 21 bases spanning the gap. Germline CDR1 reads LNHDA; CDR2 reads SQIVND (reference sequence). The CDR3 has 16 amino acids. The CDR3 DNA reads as TGTGCCAGTAGTATGAATTCGGACACCCGCTTTTTTGAAGCTTTCTTT. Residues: CASSMNSDTRFFEAFF.

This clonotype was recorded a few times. This chain's CDR3 is CASSFPGPREHQPQHF. The CDR3 DNA reads as TGTGCCAGCAGTTTCCCCGGGCCAAGGGAACATCAGCCCCAGCATTTT. V usage is TRBV12-3 or TRBV12-4 and J usage is TRBJ1-5; D not certain. Between the trimmed V and J ends, which lost 3 bases and 5 bases, there was a span of 17 bases. The CDR3 contains 16 residues.

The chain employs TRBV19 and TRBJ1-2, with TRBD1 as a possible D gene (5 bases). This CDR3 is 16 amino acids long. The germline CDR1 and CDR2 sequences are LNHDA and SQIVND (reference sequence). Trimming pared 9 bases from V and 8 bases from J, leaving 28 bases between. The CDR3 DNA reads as TGTGCCAGCCGCGGGAGAGGGGCATACATGGGGATCGGCTACACCTTC. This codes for CASRGRGAYMGIGYTF. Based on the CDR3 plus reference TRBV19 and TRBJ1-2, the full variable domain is DGGITQSPKYLFRKEGQNVTLSCEQNLNHDAMYWYRQDPGQGLRLIYYSQIVNDFQKGDIAEGYSVSREKKESFPLTVTSAQKNPTAFYLCASRGRGAYMGIGYTFGSGTRLTVV.

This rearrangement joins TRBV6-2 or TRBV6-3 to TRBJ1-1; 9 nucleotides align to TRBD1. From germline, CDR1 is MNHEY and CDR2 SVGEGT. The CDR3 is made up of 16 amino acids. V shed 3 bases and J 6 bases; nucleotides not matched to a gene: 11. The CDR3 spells CASSYQRTGVSAEAFF. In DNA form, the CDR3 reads TGTGCCAGCAGTTATCAGAGGACAGGGGTATCCGCTGAAGCTTTCTTT.

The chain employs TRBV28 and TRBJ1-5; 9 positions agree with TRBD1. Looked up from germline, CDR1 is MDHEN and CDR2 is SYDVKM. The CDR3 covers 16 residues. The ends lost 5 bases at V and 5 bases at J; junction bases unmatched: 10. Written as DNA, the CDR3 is TGTGCCAGCAGTACGTCCGGGACAGGGTCCTATCAGCCCCAGCATTTT. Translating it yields CASSTSGTGSYQPQHF.

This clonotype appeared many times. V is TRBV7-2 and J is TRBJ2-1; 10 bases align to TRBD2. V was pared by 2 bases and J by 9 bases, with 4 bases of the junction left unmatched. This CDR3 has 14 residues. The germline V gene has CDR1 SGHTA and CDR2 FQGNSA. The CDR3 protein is CASSLPSGRGEQFF. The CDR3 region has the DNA TGTGCCAGCAGCTTACCTAGCGGGAGAGGTGAGCAGTTCTTC.

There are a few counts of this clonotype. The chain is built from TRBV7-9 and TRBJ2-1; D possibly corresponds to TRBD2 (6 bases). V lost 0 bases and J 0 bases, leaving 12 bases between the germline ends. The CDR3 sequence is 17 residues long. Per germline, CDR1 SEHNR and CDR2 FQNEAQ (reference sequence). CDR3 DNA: TGTGCCAGCAGCTTAGCGGGGGACTTCAGCTCCTACAATGAGCAGTTCTTC. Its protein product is CASSLAGDFSSYNEQFF.

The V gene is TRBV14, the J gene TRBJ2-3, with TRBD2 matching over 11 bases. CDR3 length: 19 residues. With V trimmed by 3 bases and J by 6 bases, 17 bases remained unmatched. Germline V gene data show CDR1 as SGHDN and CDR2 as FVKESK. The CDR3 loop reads CASSHKRGTSGWGLDTQYF. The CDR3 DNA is TGTGCCAGCAGCCATAAACGCGGGACTAGCGGATGGGGTCTCGATACGCAGTATTTT. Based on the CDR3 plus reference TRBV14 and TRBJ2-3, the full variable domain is EAGVTQFPSHSVIEKGQTVTLRCDPISGHDNLYWYRRVMGKEIKFLLHFVKESKQDESGMPNNRFLAERTGGTYSTLKVQPAELEDSGVYFCASSHKRGTSGWGLDTQYFGPGTRLTVL.

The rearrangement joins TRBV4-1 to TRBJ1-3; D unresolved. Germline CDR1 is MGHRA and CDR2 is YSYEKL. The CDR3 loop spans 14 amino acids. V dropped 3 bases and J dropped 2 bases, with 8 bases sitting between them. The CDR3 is CASSQQGPGNTIYF. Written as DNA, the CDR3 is TGCGCCAGCAGCCAGCAAGGGCCTGGAAACACCATATATTTT.

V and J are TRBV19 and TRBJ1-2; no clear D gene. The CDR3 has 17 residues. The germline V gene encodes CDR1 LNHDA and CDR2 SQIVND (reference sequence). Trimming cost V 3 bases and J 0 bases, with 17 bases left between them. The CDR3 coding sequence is TGTGCCAGTAGTATGGCGGAGGAGCGGTTAGCTAACTATGGCTACACCTTC. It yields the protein CASSMAEERLANYGYTF.

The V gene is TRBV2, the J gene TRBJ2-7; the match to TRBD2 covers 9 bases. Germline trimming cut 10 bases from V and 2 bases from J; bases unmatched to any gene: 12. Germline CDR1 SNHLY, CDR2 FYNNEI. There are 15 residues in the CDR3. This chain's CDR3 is CATKYGTSPTYEQYF. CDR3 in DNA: TGTGCCACAAAGTACGGGACTAGCCCTACCTACGAGCAGTACTTC.

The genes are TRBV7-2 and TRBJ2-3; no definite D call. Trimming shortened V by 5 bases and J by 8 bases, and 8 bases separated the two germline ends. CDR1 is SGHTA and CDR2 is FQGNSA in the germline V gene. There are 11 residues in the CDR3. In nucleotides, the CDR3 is TGTGCCAGCAGCGCCCCGGGTACGCAGTATTTT. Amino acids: CASSAPGTQYF.

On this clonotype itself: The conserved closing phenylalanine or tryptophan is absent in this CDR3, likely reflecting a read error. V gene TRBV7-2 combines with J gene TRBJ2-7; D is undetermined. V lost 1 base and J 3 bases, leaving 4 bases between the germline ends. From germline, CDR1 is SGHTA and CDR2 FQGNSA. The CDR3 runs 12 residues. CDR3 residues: CASSLVVYEQYS. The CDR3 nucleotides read TGTGCCAGCAGCTTAGTAGTCTACGAGCAGTACTCC.

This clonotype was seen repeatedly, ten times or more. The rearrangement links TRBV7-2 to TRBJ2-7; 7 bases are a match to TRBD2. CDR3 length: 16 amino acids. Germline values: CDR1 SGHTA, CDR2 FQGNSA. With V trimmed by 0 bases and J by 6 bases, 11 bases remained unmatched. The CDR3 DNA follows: TGTGCCAGCAGCTTAGCTCGCCGGGACTACGGAGGCGAGCAGTACTTC. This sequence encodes CASSLARRDYGGEQYF.

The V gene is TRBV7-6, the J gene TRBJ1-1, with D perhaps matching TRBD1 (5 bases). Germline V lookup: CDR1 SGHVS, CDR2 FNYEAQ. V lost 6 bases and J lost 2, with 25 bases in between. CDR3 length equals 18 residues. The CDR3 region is CASRDATRDRALNTEAFF. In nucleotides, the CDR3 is TGTGCCAGCAGAGACGCAACCCGGGACCGAGCTTTAAACACTGAAGCTTTCTTT.

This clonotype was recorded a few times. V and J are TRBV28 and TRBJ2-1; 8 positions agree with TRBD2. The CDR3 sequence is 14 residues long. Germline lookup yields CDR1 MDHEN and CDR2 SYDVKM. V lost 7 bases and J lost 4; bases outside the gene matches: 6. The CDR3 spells CASTRGGVYNEQFF. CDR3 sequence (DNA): TGTGCCAGCACCCGGGGGGGAGTTTACAATGAGCAGTTCTTC. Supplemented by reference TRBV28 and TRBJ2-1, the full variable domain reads DVKVTQSSRYLVKRTGEKVFLECVQDMDHENMFWYRQDPGLGLRLIYFSYDVKMKEKGDIPEGYSVSREKKERFSLILESASTNQTSMYLCASTRGGVYNEQFFGPGTRLTVL.

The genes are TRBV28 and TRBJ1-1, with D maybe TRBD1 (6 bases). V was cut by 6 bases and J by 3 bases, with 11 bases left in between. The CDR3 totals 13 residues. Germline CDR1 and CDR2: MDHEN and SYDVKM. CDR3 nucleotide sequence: TGTGCCAGCAGCCAGGCAGGGGACACTGAAGCTTTCTTT. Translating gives CASSQAGDTEAFF.

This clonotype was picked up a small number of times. The DNA for the CDR3 is TGTGCCAGCAGCATTTTCCCTGCTAGGGAAAGGAACTCTGGGGCCAACGTCCTGACTTTC. The encoded protein is CASSIFPARERNSGANVLTF. The chain recombines TRBV7-9 with TRBJ2-6; D unresolved. Germline V gene sequence: CDR1 SEHNR, CDR2 FQNEAQ (reference sequence). The CDR3 contains 20 residues. Trimming left V 5 bases short and J 0 bases short, with 23 bases between.

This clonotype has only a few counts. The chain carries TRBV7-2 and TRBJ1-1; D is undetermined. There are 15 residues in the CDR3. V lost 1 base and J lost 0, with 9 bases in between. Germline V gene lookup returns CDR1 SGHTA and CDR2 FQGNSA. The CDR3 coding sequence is TGTGCCAGCAGCTTAGGCGGGCTCGTGAACACTGAAGCTTTCTTT. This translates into CASSLGGLVNTEAFF.

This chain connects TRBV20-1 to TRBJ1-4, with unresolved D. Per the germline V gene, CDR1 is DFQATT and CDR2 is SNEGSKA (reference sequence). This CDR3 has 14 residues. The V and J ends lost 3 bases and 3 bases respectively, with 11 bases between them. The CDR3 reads CSARGPAANEKLFF. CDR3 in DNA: TGCAGTGCTAGGGGCCCGGCGGCTAATGAAAAACTGTTTTTT.

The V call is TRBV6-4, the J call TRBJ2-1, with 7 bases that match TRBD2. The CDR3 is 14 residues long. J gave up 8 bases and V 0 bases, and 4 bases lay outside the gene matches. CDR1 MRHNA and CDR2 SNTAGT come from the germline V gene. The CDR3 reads CASSDSGTTHEQFF. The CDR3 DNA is TGTGCCAGCAGTGACTCGGGGACTACCCATGAGCAGTTCTTC.